This TCR beta chain was identified during a study of blood T cell repertoires in COVID-19. As for the study in general: The study drew acute and convalescent COVID-19 samples from the United States, Italy and Spain. From T cells, B-cell-depleted T cells, or PBMCs came the material, which was cDNA or gDNA.

The table lists this clone with a few counts. CDR3 length: 16 residues. With 4 bases clipped from V and 5 bases from J, the junction kept 15 bases outside the gene matches. Per the germline V gene, CDR1 is SGHDT and CDR2 is YYEEEE. Measured with immunoSEQ multiplex PCR; TCRdb has only the in-frame clones, and not every one. The table includes about 9,000 clones, approximately 86% detected once. This receptor was taken from a human donor in a cohort sampled during active COVID-19. The sequenced material came from peripheral blood. The chain has TRBV5-6 and TRBJ2-7; 7 positions match TRBD1. The CDR3 nucleotides are TGTGCCAGCAGCCGACGGGTCACAGGGGCCCTCGACGAGCAGTACTTC. Residues: CASSRRVTGALDEQYF.